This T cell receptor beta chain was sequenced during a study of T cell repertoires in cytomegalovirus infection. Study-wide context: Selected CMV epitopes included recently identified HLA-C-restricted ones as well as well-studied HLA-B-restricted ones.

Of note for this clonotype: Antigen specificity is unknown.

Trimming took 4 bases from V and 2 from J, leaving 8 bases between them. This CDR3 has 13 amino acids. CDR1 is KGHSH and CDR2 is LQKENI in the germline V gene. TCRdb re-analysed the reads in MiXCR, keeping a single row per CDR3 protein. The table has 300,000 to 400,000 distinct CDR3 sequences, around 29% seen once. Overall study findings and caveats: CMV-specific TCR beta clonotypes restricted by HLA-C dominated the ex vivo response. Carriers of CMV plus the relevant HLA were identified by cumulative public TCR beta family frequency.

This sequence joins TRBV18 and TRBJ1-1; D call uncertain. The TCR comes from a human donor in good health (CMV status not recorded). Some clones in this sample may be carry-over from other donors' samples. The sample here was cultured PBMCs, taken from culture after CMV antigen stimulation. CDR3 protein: CASSQQQNTEAFF. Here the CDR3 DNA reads TGTGCCAGCTCACAACAGCAAAACACTGAAGCTTTCTTT.